This TCR beta chain was found in a study of blood T cell repertoires in COVID-19. Study-wide background: Spain, Italy and the United States supplied samples that represented acute and convalescent COVID-19. T cells, B-cell-depleted T cells, or PBMCs supplied cDNA or gDNA.

The protocol was immunoSEQ multiplex PCR, while the TCRdb copy is restricted to in-frame clones and leaves out a portion. The top ten clones hold around 2.3% of a sample with under 150,000 clones, 65% to 90% of them seen once. Those enrolled, adults aged roughly 18 to 100 years, came from about 24 US areas. Participants' own reports of clinical history determined their cohort assignment. V shed 7 bases and J 4 bases; nucleotides not matched to a gene: 5. Germline CDR1 MNHEY, CDR2 SMNVEV (reference sequence). The CDR3 length is 13 residues. Sequencing input: PBMCs or T cells enriched from blood (not recorded which). The chain uses TRBV27 and TRBJ2-7; TRBD1 aligns across 9 bases. The TCR comes from a woman aged 50 to 60 who had recovered from COVID-19. CDR3 protein: CASNPTGGYEQYF. The DNA for the CDR3 is TGTGCCAGCAACCCGACAGGGGGATACGAGCAGTACTTC.